The subject of this entry is one T cell receptor (beta chain). As yet, its antigen is unknown. This specimen comes from a study of T cell responses to AZD1222 COVID-19 vaccine. Study conclusions and caveats: Among those given AZD1222, only six were seropositive at baseline. Repertoire sampling happened only post peak T cell response. It should be noted that donors were predominantly white British and more often female, and clonal diversity was possibly underestimated. A rise in Spike-specific TCR breadth and depth followed two AZD1222 doses.

Trimming took 3 bases from V and 4 from J, leaving 10 bases between them. The CDR3 spans 15 residues. Germline V gene data show CDR1 as MGHDK and CDR2 as SYGVNS. Using immunoSEQ multiplex PCR, the repertoire was profiled, and TCRdb retains in-frame clones only, with some absent. The table lists around 130,000 clones, about 86% of them singletons. This TCR was sampled from an adult in good health. This chain joins TRBV25-1 and TRBJ1-6; the D is unclear. The source material was peripheral blood, sampled on day 0 of AZD1222 vaccination. Here the CDR3 DNA reads TGTGCCAGCAGTGACGGTCAGATTTATAATTCACCCCTCCACTTT. The encoded protein is CASSDGQIYNSPLHF.